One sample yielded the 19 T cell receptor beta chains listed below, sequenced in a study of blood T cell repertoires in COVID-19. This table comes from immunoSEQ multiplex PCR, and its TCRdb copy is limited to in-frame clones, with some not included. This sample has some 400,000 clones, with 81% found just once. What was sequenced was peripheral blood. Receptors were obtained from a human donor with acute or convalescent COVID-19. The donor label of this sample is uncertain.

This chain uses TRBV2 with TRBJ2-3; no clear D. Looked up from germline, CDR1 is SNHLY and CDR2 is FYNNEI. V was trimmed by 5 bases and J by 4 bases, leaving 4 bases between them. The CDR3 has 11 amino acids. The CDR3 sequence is CASSYPDTQYF. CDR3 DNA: TGTGCCAGCAGTTATCCAGATACGCAGTATTTT.

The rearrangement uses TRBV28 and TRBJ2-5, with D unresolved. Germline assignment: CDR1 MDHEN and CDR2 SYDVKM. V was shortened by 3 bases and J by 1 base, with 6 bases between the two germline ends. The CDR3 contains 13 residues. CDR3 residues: CASSFRSQETQYF. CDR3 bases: TGTGCCAGCAGTTTCAGATCCCAAGAGACCCAGTACTTC.

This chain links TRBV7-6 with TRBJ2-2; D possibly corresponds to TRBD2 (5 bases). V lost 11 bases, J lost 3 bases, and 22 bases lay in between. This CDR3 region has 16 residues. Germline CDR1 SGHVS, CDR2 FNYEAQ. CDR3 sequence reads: CAVAHRAVGDTGELFF. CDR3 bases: TGTGCCGTTGCCCATCGGGCAGTCGGGGACACCGGGGAGCTGTTTTTT.

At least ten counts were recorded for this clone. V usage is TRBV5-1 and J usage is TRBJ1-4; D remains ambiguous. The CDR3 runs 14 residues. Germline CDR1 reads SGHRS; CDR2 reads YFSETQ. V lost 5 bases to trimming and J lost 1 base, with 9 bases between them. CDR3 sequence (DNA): TGCGCCAGCAGATCAGGCTTAACTAATGAAAAACTGTTTTTT. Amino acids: CASRSGLTNEKLFF.

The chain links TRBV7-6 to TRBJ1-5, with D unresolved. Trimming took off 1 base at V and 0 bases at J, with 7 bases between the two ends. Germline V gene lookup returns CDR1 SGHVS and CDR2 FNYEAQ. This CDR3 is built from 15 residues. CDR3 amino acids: CASSLGEYSNQPQHF. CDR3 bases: TGTGCCAGCAGCTTAGGGGAGTATAGCAATCAGCCCCAGCATTTT.

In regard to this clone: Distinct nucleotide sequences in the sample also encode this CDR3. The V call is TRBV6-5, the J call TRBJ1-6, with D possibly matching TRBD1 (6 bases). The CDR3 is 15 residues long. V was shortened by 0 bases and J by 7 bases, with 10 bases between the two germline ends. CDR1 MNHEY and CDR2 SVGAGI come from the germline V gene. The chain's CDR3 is CASSYSGQSNSPLHF. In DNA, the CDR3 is TGTGCCAGCAGTTACTCTGGACAGTCCAATTCACCCCTCCACTTT.

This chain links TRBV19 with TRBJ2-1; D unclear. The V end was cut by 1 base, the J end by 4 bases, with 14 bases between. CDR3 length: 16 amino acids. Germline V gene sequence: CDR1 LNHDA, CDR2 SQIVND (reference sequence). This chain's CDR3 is CASSIGSVSGYNEQFF. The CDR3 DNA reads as TGTGCCAGTAGTATAGGTTCGGTGTCAGGATACAATGAGCAGTTCTTC. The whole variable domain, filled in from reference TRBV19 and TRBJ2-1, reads DGGITQSPKYLFRKEGQNVTLSCEQNLNHDAMYWYRQDPGQGLRLIYYSQIVNDFQKGDIAEGYSVSREKKESFPLTVTSAQKNPTAFYLCASSIGSVSGYNEQFFGPGTRLTVL.

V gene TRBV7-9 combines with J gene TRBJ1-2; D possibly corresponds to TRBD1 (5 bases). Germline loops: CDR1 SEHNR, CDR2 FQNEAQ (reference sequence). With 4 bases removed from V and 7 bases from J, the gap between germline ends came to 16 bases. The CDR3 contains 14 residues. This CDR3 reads CASSSGEPSGGYTF. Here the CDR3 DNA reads TGTGCCAGCAGCTCGGGGGAGCCGAGCGGTGGCTACACCTTC.

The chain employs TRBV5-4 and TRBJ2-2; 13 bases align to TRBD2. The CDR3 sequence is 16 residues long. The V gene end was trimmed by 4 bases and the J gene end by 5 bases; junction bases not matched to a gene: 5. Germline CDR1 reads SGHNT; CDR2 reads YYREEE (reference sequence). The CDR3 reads CASSRGLAGVTGELFF. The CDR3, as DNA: TGTGCCAGCAGCCGCGGACTAGCGGGAGTAACCGGGGAGCTGTTTTTT.

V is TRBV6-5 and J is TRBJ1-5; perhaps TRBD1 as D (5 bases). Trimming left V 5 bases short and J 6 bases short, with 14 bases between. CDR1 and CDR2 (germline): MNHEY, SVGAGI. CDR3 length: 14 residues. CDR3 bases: TGTGCCAGCAGTCGGGCTGGGGGGGGTCAGCCCCAGCATTTT. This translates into CASSRAGGGQPQHF.

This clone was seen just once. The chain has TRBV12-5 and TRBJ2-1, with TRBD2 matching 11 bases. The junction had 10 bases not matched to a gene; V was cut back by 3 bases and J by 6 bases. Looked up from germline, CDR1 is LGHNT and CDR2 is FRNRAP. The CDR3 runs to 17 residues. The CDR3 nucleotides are TGTGCTAGTGGTTTCCGTATGGGGACTAGCGGACTCAATGAGCAGTTCTTC. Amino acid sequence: CASGFRMGTSGLNEQFF.

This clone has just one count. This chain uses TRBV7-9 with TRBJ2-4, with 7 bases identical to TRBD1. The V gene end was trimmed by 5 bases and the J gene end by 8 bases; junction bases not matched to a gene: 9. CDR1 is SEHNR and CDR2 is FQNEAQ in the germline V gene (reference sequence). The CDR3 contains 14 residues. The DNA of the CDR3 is TGTGCCAGCAGCCAACCTGACAGGGATGACATTCAGTACTTC. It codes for CASSQPDRDDIQYF.

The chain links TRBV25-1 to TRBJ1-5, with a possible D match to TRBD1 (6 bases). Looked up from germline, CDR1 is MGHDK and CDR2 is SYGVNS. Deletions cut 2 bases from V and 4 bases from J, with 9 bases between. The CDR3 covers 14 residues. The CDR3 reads CASSEGGGNQPQHF. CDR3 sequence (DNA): TGTGCCAGCAGTGAAGGGGGCGGGAATCAGCCCCAGCATTTT.

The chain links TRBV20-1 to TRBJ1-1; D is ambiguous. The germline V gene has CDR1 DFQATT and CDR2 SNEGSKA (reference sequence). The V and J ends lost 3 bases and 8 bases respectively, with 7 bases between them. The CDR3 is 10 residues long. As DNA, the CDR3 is TGCAGTGCTAGTGCCGTAGAAGCTTTCTTT. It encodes CSASAVEAFF.

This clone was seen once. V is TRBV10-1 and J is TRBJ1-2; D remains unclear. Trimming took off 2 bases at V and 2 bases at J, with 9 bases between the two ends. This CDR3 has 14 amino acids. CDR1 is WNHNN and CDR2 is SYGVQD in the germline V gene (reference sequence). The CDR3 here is CASSEPGLNYGYTF. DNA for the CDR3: TGCGCCAGCAGTGAGCCAGGACTCAACTATGGCTACACCTTC.

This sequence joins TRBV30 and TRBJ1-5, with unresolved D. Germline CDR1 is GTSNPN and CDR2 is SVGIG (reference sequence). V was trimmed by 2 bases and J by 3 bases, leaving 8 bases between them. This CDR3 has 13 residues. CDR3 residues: CAWSSYPNQPQHF. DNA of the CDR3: TGTGCCTGGAGTTCCTACCCCAATCAGCCCCAGCATTTT.

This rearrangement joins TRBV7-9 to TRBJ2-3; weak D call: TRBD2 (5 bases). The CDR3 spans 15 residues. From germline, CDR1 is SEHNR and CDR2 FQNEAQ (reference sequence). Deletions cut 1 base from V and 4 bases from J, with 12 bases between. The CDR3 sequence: CASSLVPSRSDTQYF. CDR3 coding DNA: TGTGCCAGCAGCTTAGTTCCTAGCAGGTCAGATACGCAGTATTTT. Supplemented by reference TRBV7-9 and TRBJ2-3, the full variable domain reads DTGVSQNPRHKITKRGQNVTFRCDPISEHNRLYWYRQTLGQGPEFLTYFQNEAQLEKSRLLSDRFSAERPKGSFSTLEIQRTEQGDSAMYLCASSLVPSRSDTQYFGPGTRLTVL.

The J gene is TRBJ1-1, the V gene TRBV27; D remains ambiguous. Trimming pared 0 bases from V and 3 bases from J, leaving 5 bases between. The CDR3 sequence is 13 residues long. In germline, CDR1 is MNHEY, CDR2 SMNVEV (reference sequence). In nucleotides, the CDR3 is TGTGCCAGCAGTTTATCCGGGGACACTGAAGCTTTCTTT. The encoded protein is CASSLSGDTEAFF.

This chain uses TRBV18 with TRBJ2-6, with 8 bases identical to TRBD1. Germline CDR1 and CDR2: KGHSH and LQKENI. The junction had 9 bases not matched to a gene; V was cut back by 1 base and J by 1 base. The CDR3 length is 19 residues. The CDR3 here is CASSPQAARGLSGANVLTF. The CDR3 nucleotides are TGTGCCAGCTCACCACAAGCTGCCAGGGGGCTGTCTGGGGCCAACGTCCTGACTTTC.